The 26 T cell receptor beta chains presented below share a single source sample, sequenced in a study of cytomegalovirus exposure and HLA in healthy donors. A multiplex PCR was run with 60 Vbeta primers and 13 Jbeta primers. The method was immunoSEQ multiplex PCR; TCRdb's version includes in-frame clones alone and lacks a portion of them. The table lists under 150,000 clones, 82% of them singletons, with 2% to 3% in the top ten. Sequenced sample: PBMCs. The receptor source for this set is a woman between 18 and 30 years old in good health and CMV-seronegative.

The gene calls are TRBV5-1 and TRBJ1-1; no definite D call. Germline CDR1 and CDR2: SGHRS and YFSETQ. The V end lost 0 bases, the J end lost 1 base, and 7 bases lay between the germline ends. The CDR3 spans 14 residues. In DNA form, the CDR3 reads TGCGCCAGCAGCTTGGGTAGTGGGAACACTGAAGCTTTCTTT. As protein: CASSLGSGNTEAFF.

The gene calls are TRBV19 and TRBJ2-2, with TRBD2 identical over 7 bases. The V and J ends lost 5 bases and 4 bases, in that order; junction bases with no gene match: 7. Germline lookup yields CDR1 LNHDA and CDR2 SQIVND (reference sequence). The CDR3 contains 15 residues. CDR3 nucleotides: TGTGCCAGTAGTGGGCGGGAGAGGGGCACCGGGGAGCTGTTTTTT. Amino acids: CASSGRERGTGELFF.

J is TRBJ1-6 and V is TRBV9, with a possible D match to TRBD1 (5 bases). CDR1 SGDLS and CDR2 YYNGEE come from the germline V gene. With 3 bases removed from V and 8 bases from J, the gap between germline ends came to 21 bases. There are 17 residues in the CDR3. As DNA, the CDR3 is TGTGCCAGCAGCGAGACCTCGGGGAGGACGGGGGATTCACCCCTCCACTTT. It is translated as CASSETSGRTGDSPLHF.

The CDR3 nucleotides are TGCGCCAGCAGCCCCGGACAGGGGGAATATTCACCCCTCCACTTT. As protein: CASSPGQGEYSPLHF. The rearrangement uses TRBV5-1 and TRBJ1-6; TRBD1 agrees at 10 bases. CDR3 length equals 15 residues. The V gene end was trimmed by 4 bases and the J gene end by 8 bases; junction bases not matched to a gene: 6. The germline V gene has CDR1 SGHRS and CDR2 YFSETQ.

This chain uses TRBV29-1 with TRBJ2-3, with 8 bases aligning to TRBD1. V lost 6 bases and J lost 2; bases outside the gene matches: 7. The germline V gene encodes CDR1 SQVTM and CDR2 ANQGSEA. The CDR3 runs to 14 residues. The CDR3 region is CSVWGQAYTDTQYF. CDR3 DNA sequence: TGCAGCGTATGGGGACAGGCCTACACAGATACGCAGTATTTT.

The chain carries TRBV28 and TRBJ1-2; TRBD1 might be the D (5 bases). Germline CDR1 is MDHEN and CDR2 is SYDVKM. CDR3 size: 13 residues. Trimming cost V 6 bases and J 4 bases, with 12 bases left between them. The CDR3 loop reads CASRGGAVYGYTF. The CDR3 nucleotides read TGTGCCAGCAGGGGCGGGGCAGTCTATGGCTACACCTTC.

The rearrangement links TRBV12-5 to TRBJ1-1, with D perhaps TRBD1 (5 bases). Trimming cost V 3 bases and J 1 base, with 9 bases left between them. The CDR3 totals 14 residues. Per germline, CDR1 LGHNT and CDR2 FRNRAP. The CDR3 spells CASGFPDTNTEAFF. CDR3 bases: TGTGCTAGTGGTTTCCCGGACACGAACACTGAAGCTTTCTTT.

J is TRBJ2-7 and V is TRBV5-1; tentative D call: TRBD1 (7 bases). Germline CDR1 SGHRS, CDR2 YFSETQ. The CDR3 has 14 amino acids. Trimming cost V 4 bases and J 2 bases, with 13 bases left between them. CDR3 sequence reads: CASSPGDSPYEQYV. In DNA, the CDR3 is TGCGCCAGCAGCCCGGGGGACAGCCCCTACGAGCAGTACGTC.

The chain combines TRBV14 with TRBJ2-5; D is undetermined. This CDR3 is 13 amino acids long. V was pared by 3 bases and J by 5 bases, with 10 bases between. Germline values: CDR1 SGHDN, CDR2 FVKESK. As DNA, the CDR3 is TGTGCCAGCAGCCACGTCGCGTGGGAGACCCAGTACTTC. This sequence encodes CASSHVAWETQYF.

The chain joins TRBV29-1 to TRBJ1-2, with D tentatively TRBD1 (6 bases). The CDR3 has 13 residues. V was trimmed by 7 bases and J by 2 bases, leaving 14 bases between them. Germline V CDR1 and CDR2: SQVTM, ANQGSEA. CDR3 residues: CSGDLQGNYGYTF. The CDR3 coding sequence is TGCAGCGGGGATTTACAGGGAAACTATGGCTACACCTTC.

The CDR3 sequence: CAAQGAYGTEAFF. The DNA of the CDR3 is TGTGCCGCGCAGGGTGCGTACGGGACTGAAGCTTTCTTT. The J gene is TRBJ1-1, the V gene TRBV2; TRBD1 is a possible D gene (5 bases). CDR1 SNHLY and CDR2 FYNNEI come from the germline V gene. The CDR3 loop spans 13 amino acids. The V and J ends lost 11 bases and 5 bases respectively, with 18 bases between them.

The V call is TRBV10-3, the J call TRBJ1-2; D gene ambiguous. The CDR3 is 15 residues long. The V and J ends lost 0 bases and 3 bases respectively, with 11 bases between them. Germline V gene sequence: CDR1 ENHRY, CDR2 SYGVKD. The CDR3 region has the DNA TGTGCCATCAGTGAGTCGTTAGTTTCGGACTATGGCTACACCTTC. It is translated as CAISESLVSDYGYTF.

The genes are TRBV5-1 and TRBJ2-1; D unresolved. Trimming shortened V by 0 bases and J by 7 bases, and 11 bases separated the two germline ends. The germline V gene has CDR1 SGHRS and CDR2 YFSETQ. This CDR3 has 14 amino acids. The CDR3 here is CASSLELQINEQFF. The CDR3, as DNA: TGCGCCAGCAGCTTGGAGTTACAGATAAATGAGCAGTTCTTC. Full variable domain (rest looked up from reference TRBV5-1 and TRBJ2-1): KAGVTQTPRYLIKTRGQQVTLSCSPISGHRSVSWYQQTPGQGLQFLFEYFSETQRNKGNFPGRFSGRQFSNSRSEMNVSTLELGDSALYLCASSLELQINEQFFGPGTRLTVL.

This rearrangement joins TRBV5-4 to TRBJ1-4, with 10 bases matching TRBD1. CDR1 is SGHNT and CDR2 is YYREEE in the germline V gene (reference sequence). The V gene end was trimmed by 0 bases and the J gene end by 7 bases; junction bases not matched to a gene: 6. The CDR3 extends over 16 amino acids. The CDR3 region is CASSLGPDRGFEKLFF. In nucleotides, the CDR3 is TGTGCCAGCAGCTTGGGACCGGACAGGGGGTTTGAAAAACTGTTTTTT. The full variable domain, completed using reference TRBV5-4 and TRBJ1-4, is ETGVTQSPTHLIKTRGQQVTLRCSSQSGHNTVSWYQQALGQGPQFIFQYYREEENGRGNFPPRFSGLQFPNYSSELNVNALELDDSALYLCASSLGPDRGFEKLFFGSGTQLSVL.

This chain connects TRBV7-2 to TRBJ2-6; perhaps TRBD1 as D (6 bases). CDR1 is SGHTA, CDR2 FQGNSA, per germline. The CDR3 extends over 15 amino acids. V shed 5 bases and J shed 7 bases, with 15 bases lying between them. CDR3 coding DNA: TGTGCCAGCAGCAAACAGGGAGTAGGAGCCAACGTCCTGACTTTC. Its translation is CASSKQGVGANVLTF. The full variable domain, in which reference TRBV7-2 and TRBJ2-6 provide the parts outside the CDR3, is GAGVSQSPSNKVTEKGKDVELRCDPISGHTALYWYRQSLGQGLEFLIYFQGNSAPDKSGLPSDRFSAERTGGSVSTLTIQRTQQEDSAVYLCASSKQGVGANVLTFGAGSRLTVL.

The chain combines TRBV7-8 with TRBJ1-1; D not resolved. CDR1 and CDR2 (germline): SGHVS, FQNEAQ. V lost 1 base, J lost 0 bases, and 21 bases lay in between. The CDR3 extends over 19 amino acids. The CDR3 here is CASSLVSPLEYQMNTEAFF. Here the CDR3 DNA reads TGTGCCAGCAGCTTAGTTTCGCCGTTGGAGTACCAAATGAACACTGAAGCTTTCTTT.

The genes are TRBV7-9 and TRBJ1-2, with 8 bases aligning to TRBD1. J lost 2 bases, V lost 5 bases, and 7 bases had no gene match. Per the germline V gene, CDR1 is SEHNR and CDR2 is FQNEAQ (reference sequence). This CDR3 comprises 15 residues. The CDR3, as DNA: TGTGCCAGCAGCCCCCGGACAGGGCAAAACTATGGCTACACCTTC. Amino acid sequence: CASSPRTGQNYGYTF.

The V gene is TRBV10-3, the J gene TRBJ2-7, with D possibly TRBD2 on 5 matching bases. There are 11 residues in the CDR3. V was shortened by 10 bases and J by 5 bases, with 12 bases between the two germline ends. Germline CDR1 is ENHRY and CDR2 is SYGVKD. CDR3 in amino acids: CATLDGDEQYF. In DNA, the CDR3 is TGTGCCACCCTGGACGGGGACGAGCAGTACTTC.

The rearrangement links TRBV4-1 to TRBJ2-1; D unclear. Deletions cut 1 base from V and 0 bases from J, with 10 bases between. The CDR3 covers 16 residues. Germline-derived CDR1 and CDR2 are MGHRA and YSYEKL. CDR3 region: CASSQGSLGSYNEQFF. CDR3 in DNA: TGCGCCAGCAGCCAAGGGTCACTTGGCTCCTACAATGAGCAGTTCTTC.

The J gene is TRBJ2-3, the V gene TRBV13, with no clear D. The CDR3 consists of 11 residues. The germline V gene has CDR1 PRHDT and CDR2 FYEKMQ (reference sequence). Trimming stripped 4 bases from V and 6 bases from J, with 5 bases between. The CDR3 protein is CASSYSDTQYF. The DNA of the CDR3 is TGTGCCAGCAGCTACTCGGATACGCAGTATTTT.

This clone was seen once. V and J are TRBV5-3 and TRBJ1-5; possible D gene TRBD1, 6 bases. TRBV5-3 is an ORF, with its function uncertain. CDR3 size: 16 residues. Between the trimmed V and J ends, which lost 5 bases and 5 bases, there was a span of 20 bases. The CDR3 loop is CARSVNGRGGDQPQHF. The CDR3 DNA is TGTGCCAGAAGTGTAAACGGCAGGGGAGGGGATCAGCCCCAGCATTTT.

The gene calls are TRBV7-9 and TRBJ2-3, with D perhaps TRBD2 (6 bases). The CDR3 contains 15 residues. The V gene lost 5 bases and the J gene lost 3 bases, with 15 bases spanning the gap. Germline lookup yields CDR1 SEHNR and CDR2 FQNEAQ (reference sequence). CDR3 in amino acids: CASSPPSVSTDTQYF. The CDR3 DNA reads as TGTGCCAGCAGCCCTCCTAGCGTCTCTACAGATACGCAGTATTTT.

The J gene is TRBJ2-1, the V gene TRBV28; 7 bases are shared with TRBD2. Trimming removed 4 bases from V and 0 bases from J; junction bases left unmatched: 3. CDR1 and CDR2 (germline): MDHEN, SYDVKM. The length of the CDR3 is 15 residues. The CDR3 is CASSYGGSSYNEQFF. The CDR3 nucleotides read TGTGCCAGCAGTTACGGCGGGAGCTCCTACAATGAGCAGTTCTTC.

CDR3: CASLGLAGRNSYEQYF. CDR3 nucleotide sequence: TGTGCCAGCTTAGGGCTAGCGGGGAGGAACTCCTACGAGCAGTACTTC. The genes are TRBV2 and TRBJ2-5; 9 bases are a match to TRBD2. The J call may be incorrect, as the DNA end agrees better with TRBJ2-7. This CDR3 comprises 16 residues. Germline V gene sequence: CDR1 SNHLY, CDR2 FYNNEI.

V usage is TRBV27 and J usage is TRBJ1-1, with D perhaps matching TRBD1 (6 bases). With 6 bases removed from V and 4 bases from J, the gap between germline ends came to 12 bases. The CDR3 length is 13 residues. The germline gives CDR1 MNHEY, CDR2 SMNVEV (reference sequence). The CDR3 is CASSTGLGTEAFF. The CDR3, as DNA: TGTGCCAGCAGCACAGGGTTGGGCACTGAAGCTTTCTTT.

This clone was detected only a few times. This rearrangement joins TRBV6-1 to TRBJ2-7; D possibly corresponds to TRBD1 (6 bases). Between the trimmed V and J ends, which lost 7 bases and 1 base, there was a span of 17 bases. The CDR3 covers 15 residues. Germline-derived CDR1 and CDR2 are MNHNS and SASEGT. Here the CDR3 DNA reads TGTGCCAGCACCAGGGGTAGAGGACCTTCCTACGAGCAGTACGTC. Protein product: CASTRGRGPSYEQYV.